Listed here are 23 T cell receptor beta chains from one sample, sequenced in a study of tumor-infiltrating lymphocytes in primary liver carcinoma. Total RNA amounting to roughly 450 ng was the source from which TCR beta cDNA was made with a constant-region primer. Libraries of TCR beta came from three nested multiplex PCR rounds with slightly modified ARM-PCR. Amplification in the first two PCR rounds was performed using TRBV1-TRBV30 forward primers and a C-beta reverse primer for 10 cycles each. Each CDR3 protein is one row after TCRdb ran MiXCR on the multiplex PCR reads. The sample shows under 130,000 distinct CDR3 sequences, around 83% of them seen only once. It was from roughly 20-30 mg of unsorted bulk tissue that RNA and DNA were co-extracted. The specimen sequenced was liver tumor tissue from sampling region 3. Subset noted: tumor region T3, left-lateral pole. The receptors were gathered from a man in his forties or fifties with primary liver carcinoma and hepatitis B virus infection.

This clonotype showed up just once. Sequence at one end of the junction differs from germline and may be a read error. The CDR3 sequence: CASIQDRASGRWQHYF. CDR3 DNA sequence: TGCGCCAGCATCCAAGATCGGGCTAGCGGGAGATGGCAGCATTACTTC. The J gene is TRBJ2-7, the V gene TRBV4-3; 10 bases match TRBD2. Germline assignment: CDR1 LGHNA and CDR2 YSLEER. CDR3 length: 16 residues.

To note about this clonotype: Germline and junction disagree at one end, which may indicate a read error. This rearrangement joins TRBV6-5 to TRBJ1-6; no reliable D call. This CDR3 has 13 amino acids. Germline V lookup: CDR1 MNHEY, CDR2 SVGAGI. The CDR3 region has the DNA TGTACCAGCAACCCAAAGCCGAATTCACCCATCCACTTT. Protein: CTSNPKPNSPIHF.

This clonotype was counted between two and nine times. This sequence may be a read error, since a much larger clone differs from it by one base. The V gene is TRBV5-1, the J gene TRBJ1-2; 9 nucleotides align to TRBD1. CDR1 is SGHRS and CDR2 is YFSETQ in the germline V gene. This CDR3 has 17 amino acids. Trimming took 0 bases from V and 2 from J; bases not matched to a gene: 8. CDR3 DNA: TGCGCCAGCAGCTTGGAGTGGGGACAGGGAGGGAACTATGGCTACACCTTC. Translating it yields CASSLEWGQGGNYGYTF.

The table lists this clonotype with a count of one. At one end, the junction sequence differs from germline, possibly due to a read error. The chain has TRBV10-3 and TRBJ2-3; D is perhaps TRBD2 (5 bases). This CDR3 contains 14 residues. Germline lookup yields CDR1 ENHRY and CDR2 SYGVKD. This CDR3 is CAISDSRGGDTQCF. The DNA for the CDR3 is TGTGCCATCAGTGACAGTCGTGGAGGAGATACGCAGTGTTTT.

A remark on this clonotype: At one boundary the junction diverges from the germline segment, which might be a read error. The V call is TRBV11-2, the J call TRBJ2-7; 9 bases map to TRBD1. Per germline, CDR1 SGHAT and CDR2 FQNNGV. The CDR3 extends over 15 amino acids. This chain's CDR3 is CARRLRWTGENELYF. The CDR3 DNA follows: TGTGCCAGGAGATTACGATGGACAGGGGAAAACGAGCTGTACTTC. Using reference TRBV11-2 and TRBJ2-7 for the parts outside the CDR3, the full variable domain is EAGVAQSPRYKIIEKRQSVAFWCNPISGHATLYWYQQILGQGPKLLIQFQNNGVVDDSQLPKDRFSAERLKGVDSTLKIQPAKLEDSAVYLCARRLRWTGENELYFGPGTRLTVT.

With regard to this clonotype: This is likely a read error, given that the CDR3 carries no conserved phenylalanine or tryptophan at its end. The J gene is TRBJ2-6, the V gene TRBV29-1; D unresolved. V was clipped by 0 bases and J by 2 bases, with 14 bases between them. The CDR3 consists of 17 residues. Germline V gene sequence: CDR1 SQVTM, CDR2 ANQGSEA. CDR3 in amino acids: CSVEDISQNTGANVLTL. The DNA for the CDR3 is TGCAGCGTTGAAGATATCTCGCAGAATACTGGGGCCAACGTCCTGACTTTA.

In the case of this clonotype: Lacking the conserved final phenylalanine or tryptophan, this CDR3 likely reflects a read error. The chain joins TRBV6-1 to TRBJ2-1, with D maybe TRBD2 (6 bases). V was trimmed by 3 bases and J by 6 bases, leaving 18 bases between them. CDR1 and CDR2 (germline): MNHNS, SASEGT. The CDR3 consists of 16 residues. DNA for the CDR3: TGTGCCAGCAGTGACCGCCCCGCGACTAGTGGCAATGAGCAGTTCTTG. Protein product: CASSDRPATSGNEQFL.

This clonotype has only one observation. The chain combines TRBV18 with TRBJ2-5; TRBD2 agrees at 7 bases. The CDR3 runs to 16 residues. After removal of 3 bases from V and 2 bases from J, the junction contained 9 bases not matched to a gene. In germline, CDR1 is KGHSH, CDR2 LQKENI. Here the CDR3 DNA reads TGTGCCAGCTCACCGAAGATGGCTAGCGGTCAAGAGACCCAGTACTTC. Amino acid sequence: CASSPKMASGQETQYF.

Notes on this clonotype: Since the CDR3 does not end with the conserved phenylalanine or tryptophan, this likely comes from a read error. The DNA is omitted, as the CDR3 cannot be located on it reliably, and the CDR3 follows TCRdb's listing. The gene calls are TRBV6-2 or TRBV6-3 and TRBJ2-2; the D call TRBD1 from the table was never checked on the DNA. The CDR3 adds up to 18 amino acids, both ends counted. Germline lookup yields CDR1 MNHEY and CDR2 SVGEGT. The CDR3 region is CASSYSRFRTGRVVELFS.

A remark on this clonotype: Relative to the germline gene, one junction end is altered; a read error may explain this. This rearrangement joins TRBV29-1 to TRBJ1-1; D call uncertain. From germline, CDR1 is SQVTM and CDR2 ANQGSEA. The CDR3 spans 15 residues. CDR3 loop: CNAGEGCGVNIEAFF. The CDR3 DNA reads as TGCAACGCCGGTGAAGGGTGTGGGGTGAACATTGAAGCTTTCTTT.

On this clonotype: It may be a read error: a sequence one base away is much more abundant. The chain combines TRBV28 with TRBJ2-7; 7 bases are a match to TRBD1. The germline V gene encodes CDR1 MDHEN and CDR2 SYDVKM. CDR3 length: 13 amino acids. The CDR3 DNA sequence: TGTGCCAGCAGTCCACCACAGGGGTACGAGCGGTACTTC. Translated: CASSPPQGYERYF.

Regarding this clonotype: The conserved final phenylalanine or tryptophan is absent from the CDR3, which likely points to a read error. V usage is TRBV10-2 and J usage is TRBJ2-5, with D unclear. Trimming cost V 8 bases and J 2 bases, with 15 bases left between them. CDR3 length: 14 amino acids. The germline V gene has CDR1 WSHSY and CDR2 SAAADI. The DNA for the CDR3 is TGCGCCAGCCGCGGTAGTTCCAGACAAGAGACCCAGTACCTC. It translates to CASRGSSRQETQYL.

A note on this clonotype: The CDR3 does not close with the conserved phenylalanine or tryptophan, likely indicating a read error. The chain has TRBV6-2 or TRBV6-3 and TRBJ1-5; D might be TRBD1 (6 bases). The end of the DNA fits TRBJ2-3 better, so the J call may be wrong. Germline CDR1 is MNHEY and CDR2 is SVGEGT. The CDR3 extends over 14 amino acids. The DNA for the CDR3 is TGTGCCAGCAGACCCTCGAACAGGGCTCAGCCCCAGTATCTT. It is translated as CASRPSNRAQPQYL.

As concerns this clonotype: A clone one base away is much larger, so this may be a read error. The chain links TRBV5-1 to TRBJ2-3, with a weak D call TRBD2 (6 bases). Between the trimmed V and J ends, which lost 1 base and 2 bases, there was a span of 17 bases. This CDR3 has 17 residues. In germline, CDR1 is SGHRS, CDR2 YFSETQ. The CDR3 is CASSLPGRIDDTDTQYF. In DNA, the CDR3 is TGCGCCAGCAGCTTGCCAGGGAGGATCGACGACACAGATACGCAGTATTTT. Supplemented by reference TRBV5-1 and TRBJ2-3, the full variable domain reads KAGVTQTPRYLIKTRGQQVTLSCSPISGHRSVSWYQQTPGQGLQFLFEYFSETQRNKGNFPGRFSGRQFSNSRSEMNVSTLELGDSALYLCASSLPGRIDDTDTQYFGPGTRLTVL.

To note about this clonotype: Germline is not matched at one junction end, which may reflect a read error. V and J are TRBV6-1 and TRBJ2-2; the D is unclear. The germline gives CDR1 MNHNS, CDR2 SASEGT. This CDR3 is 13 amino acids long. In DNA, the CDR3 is TGTGCCAGCAGTGAAATTGACACCAGGGAGCTGTTTTTT. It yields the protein CASSEIDTRELFF.

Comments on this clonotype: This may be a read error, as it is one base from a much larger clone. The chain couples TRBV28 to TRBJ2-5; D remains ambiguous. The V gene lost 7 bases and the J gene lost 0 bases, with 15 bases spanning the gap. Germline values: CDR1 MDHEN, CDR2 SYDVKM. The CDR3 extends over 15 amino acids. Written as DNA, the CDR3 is TGTGCCAGCACCTCTTCGTCTGGGTACCAAGAGACCCAGTACTTC. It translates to CASTSSSGYQETQYF.

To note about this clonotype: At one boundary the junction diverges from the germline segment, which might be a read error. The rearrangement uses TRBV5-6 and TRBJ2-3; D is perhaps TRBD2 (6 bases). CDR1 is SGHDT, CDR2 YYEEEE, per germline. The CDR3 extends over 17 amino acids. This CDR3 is CASGQNGLAGITDTQYF. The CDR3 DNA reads TGTGCCAGCGGCCAGAATGGACTTGCGGGGATCACAGATACGCAGTACTTT.

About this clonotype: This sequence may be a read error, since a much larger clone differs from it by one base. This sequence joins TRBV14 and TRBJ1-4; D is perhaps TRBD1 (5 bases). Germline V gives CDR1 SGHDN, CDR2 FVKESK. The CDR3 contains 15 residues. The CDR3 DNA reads TGTGTCAGCAGCCAGGGTCACGGGGTTTATGAAAAACTGTTTTTT. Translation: CVSSQGHGVYEKLFF.

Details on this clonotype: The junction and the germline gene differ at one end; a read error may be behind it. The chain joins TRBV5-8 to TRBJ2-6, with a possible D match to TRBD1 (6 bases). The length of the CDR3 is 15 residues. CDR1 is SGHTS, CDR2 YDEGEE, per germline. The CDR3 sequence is CASSFRVSGASVLTF. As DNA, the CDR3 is TGTGCCAGCAGCTTTCGGGTCTCAGGGGCCAGCGTCCTGACTTTC.

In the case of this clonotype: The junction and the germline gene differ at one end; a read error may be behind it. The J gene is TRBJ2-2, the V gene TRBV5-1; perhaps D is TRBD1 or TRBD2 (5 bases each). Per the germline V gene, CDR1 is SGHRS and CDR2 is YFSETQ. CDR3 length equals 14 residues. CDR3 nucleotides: TGCGTCAGCAGCCCACCAGGGATCGCCGGGGTGCTGTTTTTT. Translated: CVSSPPGIAGVLFF. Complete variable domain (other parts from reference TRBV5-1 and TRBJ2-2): KAGVTQTPRYLIKTRGQQVTLSCSPISGHRSVSWYQQTPGQGLQFLFEYFSETQRNKGNFPGRFSGRQFSNSRSEMNVSTLELGDSALYLCVSSPPGIAGVLFFGEGSRLTVL.

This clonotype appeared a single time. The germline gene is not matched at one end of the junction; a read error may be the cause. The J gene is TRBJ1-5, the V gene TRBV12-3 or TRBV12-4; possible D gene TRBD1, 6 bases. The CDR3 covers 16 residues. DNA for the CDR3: TGTGCAAGCAGTTCTCCGGGACACGTTAGGAATCAGCCCCAGCATTTT. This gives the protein CASSSPGHVRNQPQHF.

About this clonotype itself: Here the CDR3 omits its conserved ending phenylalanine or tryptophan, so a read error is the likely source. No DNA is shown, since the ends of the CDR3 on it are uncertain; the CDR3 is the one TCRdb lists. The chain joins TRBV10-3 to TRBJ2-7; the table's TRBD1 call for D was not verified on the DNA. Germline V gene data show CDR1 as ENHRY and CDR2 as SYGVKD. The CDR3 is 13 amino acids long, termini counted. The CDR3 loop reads CAISGPGNHERYL.

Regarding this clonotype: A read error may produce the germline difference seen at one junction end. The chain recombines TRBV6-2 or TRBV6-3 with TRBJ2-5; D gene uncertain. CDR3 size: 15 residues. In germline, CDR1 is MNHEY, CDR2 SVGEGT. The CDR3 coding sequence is TGTGCCATCAGACGGCCCGAGACCCAACAAGAGACCGAGTACTTC. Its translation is CAIRRPETQQETEYF.